These 10 T cell receptor beta chains were sequenced from one sample in a study of metastatic and nonmetastatic thyroid tumors. TCRdb re-called the PCR reads via MiXCR. The data show 45,000 to 65,000 clones, approximately 19% seen once. Patients had received no treatment of any kind before thyroid surgery. The specimen was blood. Receptors originate from a female donor with papillary thyroid cancer or a benign thyroid nodule (not recorded which). Some clones in this sample may be carry-over from other donors' samples.

This clone was detected many times. The chain has TRBV20-1 and TRBJ1-6; TRBD1 matches 9 bases. V trimming: 5 bases; J trimming: 9 bases; junction bases outside the gene matches: 14. The CDR3 has 16 residues. Germline V CDR1 and CDR2: DFQATT, SNEGSKA (reference sequence). The DNA for the CDR3 is TGCAGTGCTCGAATCCTCTCCGGGACAGGGTTTTCACCCCTCCACTTT. It encodes CSARILSGTGFSPLHF.

The chain links TRBV11-2 to TRBJ2-7, with TRBD2 matching 7 bases. The CDR3 length is 14 residues. J gave up 4 bases and V 3 bases, and 6 bases lay outside the gene matches. Germline CDR1 is SGHAT and CDR2 is FQNNGV. CDR3 in DNA: TGTGCCAGCAGCTTGGGAGGGAGTCTTTACGAGCAGTACTTC. Translated: CASSLGGSLYEQYF.

The genes are TRBV5-1 and TRBJ2-7; D is perhaps TRBD1 (6 bases). CDR3 length equals 14 residues. V lost 6 bases and J 5 bases, leaving 18 bases between the germline ends. CDR1 is SGHRS, CDR2 YFSETQ, per germline. This CDR3 is CASTVTTGFHEQYF. The CDR3 DNA reads as TGCGCCAGCACTGTAACTACAGGGTTCCACGAGCAGTACTTC. Full variable domain (rest looked up from reference TRBV5-1 and TRBJ2-7): KAGVTQTPRYLIKTRGQQVTLSCSPISGHRSVSWYQQTPGQGLQFLFEYFSETQRNKGNFPGRFSGRQFSNSRSEMNVSTLELGDSALYLCASTVTTGFHEQYFGPGTRLTVT.

The V call is TRBV6-1, the J call TRBJ1-5; unclear D gene. Trimming took off 3 bases at V and 2 bases at J, with 5 bases between the two ends. This CDR3 region has 13 residues. Germline values: CDR1 MNHNS, CDR2 SASEGT. CDR3 sequence (DNA): TGTGCCAGCAGTGACGGGGGCAATCAGCCCCAGCATTTT. This sequence encodes CASSDGGNQPQHF.

This clone was observed a few times. The CDR3 coding sequence is TGTGCCAGCAGCCCCAGCCCAGGTTCATACGAGCAGTACTTC. Its protein is CASSPSPGSYEQYF. The chain carries TRBV6-1 and TRBJ2-7; D unresolved. V was pared by 6 bases and J by 4 bases, with 16 bases between. The CDR3 has 14 residues. The germline CDR1 and CDR2 sequences are MNHNS and SASEGT.

This clone was detected ten times or more. The V and J genes are TRBV5-1 and TRBJ2-3; 8 positions agree with TRBD2. Unmatched junction bases numbered 7, after V lost 4 bases and J lost 3 bases. This CDR3 region has 15 residues. Per germline, CDR1 SGHRS and CDR2 YFSETQ. In DNA, the CDR3 is TGCGCCAGCAGCCGGGACGGGGGGGGTACAGATACGCAGTATTTT. Its protein is CASSRDGGGTDTQYF. Full variable domain (outside the CDR3, taken from reference TRBV5-1 and TRBJ2-3): KAGVTQTPRYLIKTRGQQVTLSCSPISGHRSVSWYQQTPGQGLQFLFEYFSETQRNKGNFPGRFSGRQFSNSRSEMNVSTLELGDSALYLCASSRDGGGTDTQYFGPGTRLTVL.

This clone was recorded a few times. The junction departs from the called germline gene at one end, perhaps through a read error. The identical CDR3 is also encoded by other nucleotide sequences in the sample. The chain employs TRBV11-1 and TRBJ2-1, with 9 bases that match TRBD2. The CDR3 has 21 amino acids. Germline V gives CDR1 SGHAT, CDR2 FQDESV (reference sequence). CDR3 sequence reads: CASSLGGRFSGSPAPYNEQFF. As DNA, the CDR3 is TGCGCCAGCAGCTTGGGAGGCCGGTTTAGCGGGAGCCCGGCTCCTTACAATGAGCAGTTCTTC.

This clone was counted at least ten times. This chain joins TRBV6-1 and TRBJ2-1; 7 nucleotides match TRBD2. After removal of 1 base from V and 6 bases from J, the junction contained 3 bases not matched to a gene. The length of the CDR3 is 14 residues. Germline lookup yields CDR1 MNHNS and CDR2 SASEGT. CDR3 nucleotides: TGTGCCAGCAGTGAAGAGGTAGCGGGCAATGAGCAGTTCTTC. Protein product: CASSEEVAGNEQFF.

This clone is medium-sized by share. The chain combines TRBV6-1 with TRBJ2-2, with unresolved D. With 4 bases removed from V and 6 bases from J, the gap between germline ends came to 6 bases. Looked up from germline, CDR1 is MNHNS and CDR2 is SASEGT. The CDR3 sequence is 12 residues long. CDR3 region: CASSVVPGELFF. In nucleotides, the CDR3 is TGTGCCAGCAGTGTAGTCCCCGGGGAGCTGTTTTTT.

Many counts were recorded for this clone. The V gene is TRBV18, the J gene TRBJ2-7; D might be TRBD1 (6 bases). The CDR3 spans 14 residues. With 1 base removed from V and 5 bases from J, the gap between germline ends came to 12 bases. CDR1 and CDR2 from the germline V gene are KGHSH and LQKENI. The CDR3 is CASSPQRGQNEQYF. CDR3 DNA: TGTGCCAGCTCACCACAACGAGGACAGAACGAGCAGTACTTC.